This passage covers 17 T cell receptor beta chains from one sample sequenced in a study of blood T cell repertoires in COVID-19. The protocol was immunoSEQ multiplex PCR, while the TCRdb copy is restricted to in-frame clones and leaves out a portion. The repertoire holds around 100,000 clones, with roughly nine tenths as singletons. Sequences were obtained from peripheral blood. These receptors came from a man aged 60 to 69 with acute or convalescent COVID-19.

The chain combines TRBV18 with TRBJ2-5; perhaps TRBD1 as D (6 bases). Germline V lookup: CDR1 KGHSH, CDR2 LQKENI. V lost 1 base to trimming and J lost 5 bases, with 14 bases between them. The CDR3 covers 15 residues. CDR3 nucleotides: TGTGCCAGCTCACCACTGCACAGGGTGGGGGAGACCCAGTACTTC. Translated: CASSPLHRVGETQYF. The whole variable domain, filled in from reference TRBV18 and TRBJ2-5, reads NAGVMQNPRHLVRRRGQEARLRCSPMKGHSHVYWYRQLPEEGLKFMVYLQKENIIDESGMPKERFSAEFPKEGPSILRIQQVVRGDSAAYFCASSPLHRVGETQYFGPGTRLLVL.

The chain couples TRBV7-3 to TRBJ1-1, with a weak D call TRBD1 (5 bases). V was shortened by 3 bases and J by 5 bases, with 10 bases between the two germline ends. This CDR3 has 13 amino acids. The germline V gene has CDR1 SGHTA and CDR2 FQGTGA. CDR3 sequence reads: CASSLQGGTEAFF. CDR3 sequence (DNA): TGTGCCAGCAGCTTGCAGGGAGGGACTGAAGCTTTCTTT.

V gene TRBV2 combines with J gene TRBJ2-7; D uncertain. CDR3 length equals 14 residues. Trimming removed 2 bases from V and 0 bases from J, with 8 bases in between. CDR1 is SNHLY, CDR2 FYNNEI, per germline. The CDR3 sequence is CASSENLFSYEQYV. The DNA of the CDR3 is TGTGCCAGCAGTGAAAACTTGTTCTCCTACGAGCAGTACGTC.

The chain carries TRBV19 and TRBJ1-3, with no clear D. Germline V lookup: CDR1 LNHDA, CDR2 SQIVND (reference sequence). CDR3 length: 14 residues. V lost 5 bases to trimming and J lost 0 bases, with 8 bases between them. DNA of the CDR3: TGTGCCAGTAGTCGGCAGGACTCTGGAAACACCATATATTTT. Protein product: CASSRQDSGNTIYF.

This sequence joins TRBV5-4 and TRBJ1-4; D is ambiguous. Germline loops: CDR1 SGHNT, CDR2 YYREEE (reference sequence). Trimming stripped 4 bases from V and 0 bases from J, with 10 bases between. The CDR3 loop spans 15 amino acids. The CDR3 DNA is TGTGCCAGCAGCGCGGGGTTCTCAACTAATGAAAAACTGTTTTTT. This translates into CASSAGFSTNEKLFF. The full variable domain, its missing parts supplied by reference TRBV5-4 and TRBJ1-4, is ETGVTQSPTHLIKTRGQQVTLRCSSQSGHNTVSWYQQALGQGPQFIFQYYREEENGRGNFPPRFSGLQFPNYSSELNVNALELDDSALYLCASSAGFSTNEKLFFGSGTQLSVL.

The chain combines TRBV18 with TRBJ1-1; no clear D. The CDR3 length is 16 residues. The germline V and J ends were trimmed by 3 bases and 2 bases, with 16 bases remaining between them. Germline values: CDR1 KGHSH, CDR2 LQKENI. The CDR3 bases are TGTGCCAGCTCACCTGGGTCGGTTTATAGCAACACTGAAGCTTTCTTT. Translation: CASSPGSVYSNTEAFF.

The chain couples TRBV6-6 to TRBJ1-6; D unclear. Germline CDR1 is MNHNY and CDR2 is SVGAGI (reference sequence). V lost 2 bases and J lost 12, with 11 bases in between. The CDR3 sequence is 13 residues long. The DNA for the CDR3 is TGTGCCAGCAGTTACGTTGGCGAGGGACCCCTCCACTTT. Protein sequence: CASSYVGEGPLHF.

This clone was seen once. The chain links TRBV30 to TRBJ1-3; 8 bases align to TRBD1. This CDR3 has 15 residues. V was clipped by 5 bases and J by 3 bases; unmatched bases: 9. Germline assignment: CDR1 GTSNPN and CDR2 SVGIG (reference sequence). The CDR3 region has the DNA TGTGCCTGGCAAGACCTCAGGGGGCTTGGAAACACCATATATTTT. It specifies CAWQDLRGLGNTIYF.

The chain carries TRBV24-1 and TRBJ2-3; TRBD1 might be the D (5 bases). CDR3 length: 14 amino acids. Trimming pared 5 bases from V and 2 bases from J, leaving 10 bases between. Germline CDR1 reads KGHDR; CDR2 reads SFDVKD. The CDR3 DNA is TGTGCCACCAGTGGAAGGGGCCCCACAGATACGCAGTATTTT. Protein product: CATSGRGPTDTQYF.

V and J are TRBV15 and TRBJ1-6, with TRBD1 identical over 7 bases. V shed 4 bases and J 7 bases; nucleotides not matched to a gene: 7. The germline V gene encodes CDR1 LNHNV and CDR2 YYDKDF (reference sequence). The CDR3 is 15 amino acids. CDR3 residues: CATSILQGLNSPLHF. For the CDR3, the DNA is TGTGCCACCAGCATCCTACAGGGGTTGAATTCACCCCTCCACTTT.

V is TRBV7-9 and J is TRBJ1-1, with 9 bases matching TRBD1. Germline trimming cut 5 bases from V and 4 bases from J; bases unmatched to any gene: 14. The germline V gene has CDR1 SEHNR and CDR2 FQNEAQ (reference sequence). The CDR3 extends over 17 amino acids. CDR3 loop: CASSTPGQGVGGTEAFF. CDR3 bases: TGTGCCAGCAGCACGCCGGGACAGGGTGTCGGGGGCACTGAAGCTTTCTTT.

This rearrangement joins TRBV5-8 to TRBJ1-3; D might be TRBD1 (6 bases). The CDR3 is 14 residues long. Per the germline V gene, CDR1 is SGHTS and CDR2 is YDEGEE. The CDR3: CAGAGQGQGNTIYF. As DNA, the CDR3 is TGTGCAGGAGCGGGGCAGGGGCAAGGAAACACCATATATTTT.

Details on this clone: The same CDR3 also results from other DNA sequences found in this sample. The chain links TRBV12-3 or TRBV12-4 to TRBJ1-2, with D hard to call. The CDR3 totals 13 residues. V gave up 2 bases and J gave up 3 bases, with 7 bases separating them. The CDR3 here is CASSLRGYYGYTF. As DNA, the CDR3 is TGTGCCAGCAGTTTAAGAGGGTACTATGGCTACACCTTC.

The chain carries TRBV7-9 and TRBJ1-5; D possibly corresponds to TRBD1 (5 bases). This CDR3 has 13 residues. Trimming removed 1 base from V and 7 bases from J, with 8 bases in between. Germline V gene sequence: CDR1 SEHNR, CDR2 FQNEAQ (reference sequence). CDR3 in DNA: TGTGCCAGCAGCTTAGATGGGGGGCAGCCCCAGCATTTT. The encoded protein is CASSLDGGQPQHF. The whole variable domain, remainder taken from reference TRBV7-9 and TRBJ1-5, is DTGVSQNPRHKITKRGQNVTFRCDPISEHNRLYWYRQTLGQGPEFLTYFQNEAQLEKSRLLSDRFSAERPKGSFSTLEIQRTEQGDSAMYLCASSLDGGQPQHFGDGTRLSIL.

J is TRBJ1-2 and V is TRBV24-1, with D unresolved. Germline V lookup: CDR1 KGHDR, CDR2 SFDVKD. Deletions cut 3 bases from V and 8 bases from J, with 15 bases between. The CDR3 is made up of 14 amino acids. CDR3 nucleotide sequence: TGTGCCACCAGTGATGGGTCCGCTAGGAAGGGCTACACCTTC. It encodes CATSDGSARKGYTF.

The chain has TRBV2 and TRBJ2-1; 10 nucleotides align to TRBD2. The CDR3 runs 17 residues. The V segment lost 3 bases and the J segment 2 bases; nucleotides outside the gene matches: 7. Germline V gene lookup returns CDR1 SNHLY and CDR2 FYNNEI. CDR3 residues: CASSDVSAGGPYNEQFF. The CDR3 DNA is TGTGCCAGCAGTGATGTTTCAGCGGGAGGGCCCTACAATGAGCAGTTCTTC.

This clone was observed a single time. V usage is TRBV19 and J usage is TRBJ2-1, with 11 nucleotides matching TRBD1. This CDR3 spans 15 amino acids. Germline loops: CDR1 LNHDA, CDR2 SQIVND (reference sequence). With V trimmed by 3 bases and J by 5 bases, 3 bases remained unmatched. The CDR3 region is CASSIRDRGNNEQFF. In DNA, the CDR3 is TGTGCCAGTAGTATCCGGGACAGGGGGAACAATGAGCAGTTCTTC.